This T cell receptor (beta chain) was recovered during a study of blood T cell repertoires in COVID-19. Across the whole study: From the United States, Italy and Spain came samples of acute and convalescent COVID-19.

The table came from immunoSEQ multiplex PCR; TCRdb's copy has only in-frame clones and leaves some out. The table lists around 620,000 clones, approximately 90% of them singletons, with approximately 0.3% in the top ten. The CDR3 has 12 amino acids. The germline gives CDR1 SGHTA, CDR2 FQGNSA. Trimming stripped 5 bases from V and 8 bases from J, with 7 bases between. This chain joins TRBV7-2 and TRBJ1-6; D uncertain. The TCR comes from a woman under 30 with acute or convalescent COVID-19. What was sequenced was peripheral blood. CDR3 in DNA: TGTGCCAGCAGCCCCCGAGATTCACCCCTCCACTTT. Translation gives CASSPRDSPLHF.